This T cell receptor (beta chain) came from a study of blood T cell repertoires in COVID-19. Measured with immunoSEQ multiplex PCR; TCRdb has only the in-frame clones, and not every one. Found here are roughly 79,000 clones, approximately 80% of them singletons; the top ten hold 5.8%. The V and J ends lost 5 bases and 7 bases respectively, with 12 bases between them. CDR1 SGHAT and CDR2 FQNNGV come from the germline V gene. This CDR3 contains 13 residues. Sample: peripheral blood. The TCR originated in a man in his fifties or sixties with active or convalescent COVID-19. The rearrangement joins TRBV11-2 to TRBJ1-5; no definite D call. DNA for the CDR3: TGTGCCAGCAGCCTTGCTGGGCAACAGCCCCAGCATTTT. Residues: CASSLAGQQPQHF.